This T cell receptor (beta chain) was captured by sequencing in a study of CD8 T cells in ankylosing spondylitis. Findings and limits, study-wide: Seven to nine highly homologous variants formed a TCR beta motif that appeared characteristic of ankylosing spondylitis blood.

The germline V gene has CDR1 DFQATT and CDR2 SNEGSKA (reference sequence). The CDR3 consists of 14 residues. Trimming at V came to 5 bases and at J to 4 bases, leaving 8 bases not matched to a gene. Turning to this clonotype: The target antigen is unknown.

TCRdb analysed the 5' RACE reads with MiXCR anew, one entry per CDR3 protein. The sample yields a few hundred thousand distinct CDR3 sequences, 15% to 20% seen once. This chain connects TRBV20-1 to TRBJ2-3; 8 bases are a match to TRBD2. The sequencing sample was made of blood, either unsorted or a sorted T cell fraction (not recorded which). The receptor's source is a male donor with ankylosing spondylitis. CDR3 loop: CSARGLEGADTQYF. CDR3 DNA sequence: TGCAGTGCTCGGGGACTAGAGGGTGCAGATACGCAGTATTTT.